Shown below are 18 T cell receptor beta chains from a single sample sequenced in a study of blood T cells in healthy people across ages. Then a second PCR, running about 7 to 11 cycles, was carried out with a sample-barcoded 5' primer and a J-beta primer mix. TCRdb recomputed calls from the 5' RACE reads with MiXCR, one row per CDR3 protein. The data show about a million distinct CDR3 sequences, with roughly two fifths seen just once and over 10% held by the top ten. The sample taken for sequencing was blood. The receptors were sampled from a man between 18 and 35 years old in good health.

The chain has TRBV7-9 and TRBJ1-5; 8 nucleotides line up with TRBD1. Germline V gene lookup returns CDR1 SEHNR and CDR2 FQNEAQ (reference sequence). The CDR3 consists of 18 residues. Trimming took 7 bases from V and 7 from J; bases not matched to a gene: 21. CDR3 nucleotides: TGTGCCAGCATCCTAAGGGGACAGGTACGACGAAGGGACCAGCCCCAGCATTTT. The encoded protein is CASILRGQVRRRDQPQHF.

Turning to this clonotype: One end of the junction does not line up with germline, which may come from a read error. The rearrangement joins TRBV7-9 to TRBJ2-3, with D perhaps matching TRBD2 (5 bases). CDR1 SEHNR and CDR2 FQNEAQ come from the germline V gene (reference sequence). CDR3 length equals 16 residues. Written as DNA, the CDR3 is TGTGTCAGCAGCTTAGTGCCGGGATCTCGAACAGATACGCAGTATTTT. Translated: CVSSLVPGSRTDTQYF.

The chain recombines TRBV9 with TRBJ1-1, with 8 bases matching TRBD1. CDR1 SGDLS and CDR2 YYNGEE come from the germline V gene. Trimming at V came to 0 bases and at J to 6 bases, leaving 4 bases not matched to a gene. CDR3 length equals 14 residues. The CDR3 sequence is CASSVDGQGPEAFF. The DNA for the CDR3 is TGTGCCAGCAGCGTAGATGGACAGGGCCCTGAAGCTTTCTTT.

This clonotype was picked up a small number of times. The rearrangement links TRBV7-2 to TRBJ1-2, with D maybe TRBD1 (5 bases). V was pared by 6 bases and J by 8 bases, with 16 bases between. This CDR3 comprises 13 residues. In germline, CDR1 is SGHTA, CDR2 FQGNSA. The CDR3 nucleotides are TGTGCCAGCAGGCATAGTGTGGGGGACGGCTACACCTTC. Its translation is CASRHSVGDGYTF.

The V and J genes are TRBV12-3 or TRBV12-4 and TRBJ2-5; D may correspond to TRBD1 or TRBD2 (6 bases each). This CDR3 is 15 amino acids long. Between the trimmed V and J ends, which lost 5 bases and 3 bases, there was a span of 16 bases. In DNA form, the CDR3 reads TGTGCCAGCAGTGACGAGGGGGGTCGGGAAGAGACCCAGTACTTC. It specifies CASSDEGGREETQYF.

The chain links TRBV12-3 or TRBV12-4 to TRBJ1-1; D gene uncertain. V gave up 5 bases and J gave up 1 base, with 11 bases separating them. The CDR3 runs 14 residues. For the CDR3, the DNA is TGTGCCAGCAGTGTCCAAACCCCGAACACTGAAGCTTTCTTT. The encoded protein is CASSVQTPNTEAFF.

This clonotype was counted many times. This chain links TRBV12-3 or TRBV12-4 with TRBJ2-7; 14 nucleotides line up with TRBD2. V was clipped by 9 bases and J by 3 bases; unmatched bases: 13. This CDR3 is 17 amino acids long. CDR3 amino acids: CASRQTSGGGLFYEQYF. In nucleotides, the CDR3 is TGTGCCAGTCGCCAGACTAGCGGGGGGGGCTTATTCTACGAGCAGTACTTC.

The genes are TRBV6-2 or TRBV6-3 and TRBJ1-2; perhaps TRBD1 as D (5 bases). Trimming took off 5 bases at V and 5 bases at J, with 21 bases between the two ends. CDR3 length: 16 residues. CDR1 is MNHEY, CDR2 SVGEGT, per germline. CDR3 sequence: CASSPDTVIFLYGYTF. CDR3 in DNA: TGTGCCAGCAGTCCGGACACGGTTATCTTCCTTTATGGCTACACCTTC.

The chain employs TRBV20-1 and TRBJ1-1, with a weak D call TRBD1 (5 bases). With 6 bases removed from V and 6 bases from J, the gap between germline ends came to 17 bases. The CDR3 spans 13 residues. Germline CDR1 reads DFQATT; CDR2 reads SNEGSKA (reference sequence). The CDR3 loop is CSARGSRWAEAFF. CDR3 in DNA: TGCAGTGCCCGGGGGTCCCGGTGGGCTGAAGCTTTCTTT.

The V and J genes are TRBV4-1 and TRBJ1-4; maybe TRBD1 (5 bases). Germline V gene sequence: CDR1 MGHRA, CDR2 YSYEKL. Trimming left V 1 base short and J 7 bases short, with 10 bases between. CDR3 length equals 14 residues. DNA for the CDR3: TGCGCCAGCAGCCAAGCAGGGAGTGGTGAAAAACTGTTTTTT. Its protein is CASSQAGSGEKLFF.

This chain links TRBV20-1 with TRBJ1-5, with D perhaps matching TRBD1 (6 bases). CDR1 is DFQATT, CDR2 SNEGSKA, per germline (reference sequence). The CDR3 is 14 amino acids. V lost 3 bases and J lost 3, with 12 bases in between. CDR3 sequence: CSASEDRLNQPQHF. The CDR3 coding sequence is TGCAGTGCTAGTGAGGACAGACTCAATCAGCCCCAGCATTTT.

The chain's CDR3 is CSASVAGGNEQFF. CDR3 bases: TGCAGTGCTAGTGTAGCGGGAGGGAATGAGCAGTTCTTC. The chain recombines TRBV20-1 with TRBJ2-1; 11 bases line up with TRBD2. Germline assignment: CDR1 DFQATT and CDR2 SNEGSKA (reference sequence). The trim removed 3 bases at V and 7 bases at J, leaving 2 bases unmatched. The CDR3 runs 13 residues.

The V gene is TRBV4-2, the J gene TRBJ1-5; 9 positions match TRBD1. This CDR3 has 16 amino acids. Trimming took 0 bases from V and 3 from J; bases not matched to a gene: 3. The germline V gene has CDR1 LGHNA and CDR2 YNFKEQ. For the CDR3, the DNA is TGTGCCAGCAGCCAAGAGGGACAGGGTCTCAATCAGCCCCAGCATTTT. Translating gives CASSQEGQGLNQPQHF.

The chain couples TRBV7-2 to TRBJ1-4, with TRBD1 identical over 9 bases. V lost 4 bases and J lost 6; bases outside the gene matches: 9. The CDR3 extends over 16 amino acids. The germline V gene encodes CDR1 SGHTA and CDR2 FQGNSA. The CDR3 DNA is TGTGCCAGCAGCTCGACCTCCGGGACAGGGTATGAAAAACTGTTTTTT. Amino acids: CASSSTSGTGYEKLFF.

The chain uses TRBV18 and TRBJ1-1; no firm D call. Germline assignment: CDR1 KGHSH and CDR2 LQKENI. This CDR3 has 15 residues. The V end lost 0 bases, the J end lost 4 bases, and 12 bases lay between the germline ends. CDR3 in amino acids: CASSPPNEGTTEAFF. The CDR3 nucleotides read TGTGCCAGCTCACCACCGAACGAGGGAACCACTGAAGCTTTCTTT. The full variable domain, rest sourced from reference TRBV18 and TRBJ1-1, is NAGVMQNPRHLVRRRGQEARLRCSPMKGHSHVYWYRQLPEEGLKFMVYLQKENIIDESGMPKERFSAEFPKEGPSILRIQQVVRGDSAAYFCASSPPNEGTTEAFFGQGTRLTVV.

This clonotype was picked up one time. This chain uses TRBV19 with TRBJ1-5; 7 bases agree with TRBD1. This CDR3 has 16 residues. Germline V gene sequence: CDR1 LNHDA, CDR2 SQIVND (reference sequence). Trimming at V came to 7 bases and at J to 0 bases, leaving 9 bases not matched to a gene. The CDR3 sequence: CASIERQGLSNQPQHF. The CDR3, as DNA: TGTGCCAGTATAGAGAGACAGGGCCTTAGCAATCAGCCCCAGCATTTT.

The gene calls are TRBV18 and TRBJ2-1, with D perhaps matching TRBD1 (5 bases). The CDR3 contains 16 residues. The germline CDR1 and CDR2 sequences are KGHSH and LQKENI. Trimming removed 4 bases from V and 5 bases from J, with 18 bases in between. CDR3 region: CASSRPVQGENNEQFF. The DNA of the CDR3 is TGTGCCAGCTCACGGCCGGTCCAGGGCGAAAACAATGAGCAGTTCTTC.

The sample holds many counts of this clonotype. The chain combines TRBV29-1 with TRBJ1-2, with a weak D call TRBD1 (5 bases). The ends were cut back, 0 bases at V and 4 bases at J, with 12 bases in the middle. The CDR3 length is 14 residues. Germline V CDR1 and CDR2: SQVTM, ANQGSEA. As DNA, the CDR3 is TGCAGCGTTGAAGACGGGGGGAATGGCTATGGCTACACCTTC. Amino acids: CSVEDGGNGYGYTF. Together with reference TRBV29-1 and TRBJ1-2, the CDR3 gives the full variable domain: SAVISQKPSRDICQRGTSLTIQCQVDSQVTMMFWYRQQPGQSLTLIATANQGSEATYESGFVIDKFPISRPNLTFSTLTVSNMSPEDSSIYLCSVEDGGNGYGYTFGSGTRLTVV.